This passage covers 27 T cell receptor beta chains from one sample sequenced in a study of cytomegalovirus exposure and HLA in healthy donors. Use of 60 Vbeta and 13 Jbeta primers characterized the PCR. Sequencing used immunoSEQ multiplex PCR; TCRdb keeps in-frame clones, though not all of them. Here the sample table reports about 130,000 clones. Sample: PBMCs. The source is a woman in her thirties or forties in good health and CMV-seronegative.

This chain joins TRBV11-2 and TRBJ2-1; 10 bases agree with TRBD1. The CDR3 totals 15 residues. Looked up from germline, CDR1 is SGHAT and CDR2 is FQNNGV. The V segment lost 1 base and the J segment 6 bases; nucleotides outside the gene matches: 3. CDR3 sequence reads: CASSLGQGAPNEQFF. The CDR3 DNA sequence: TGTGCCAGCAGCTTAGGACAGGGGGCGCCCAATGAGCAGTTCTTC.

The CDR3 sequence: CSVGMDGDSPLHF. As DNA, the CDR3 is TGCAGCGTCGGAATGGACGGGGATTCACCCCTCCACTTT. The chain links TRBV29-1 to TRBJ1-6; no definite D call. From germline, CDR1 is SQVTM and CDR2 ANQGSEA. This CDR3 spans 13 amino acids. V was shortened by 6 bases and J by 8 bases, with 14 bases between the two germline ends.

The chain carries TRBV6-6 and TRBJ1-1; 7 positions match TRBD1. The CDR3 loop spans 13 amino acids. V lost 6 bases and J lost 3; bases outside the gene matches: 4. The V gene's germline CDR1 is MNHNY and CDR2 SVGAGI (reference sequence). The CDR3 sequence: CASSAGGDTEAFF. The DNA of the CDR3 is TGTGCCAGCAGCGCAGGGGGTGACACTGAAGCTTTCTTT.

V and J are TRBV20-1 and TRBJ1-2; no firm D call. The germline V and J ends were trimmed by 6 bases and 5 bases, with 10 bases remaining between them. The CDR3 has 11 residues. CDR1 is DFQATT and CDR2 is SNEGSKA in the germline V gene (reference sequence). The CDR3 DNA follows: TGCAGTGCCCTAGGCGCTTATGGCTACACCTTC. It specifies CSALGAYGYTF.

The rearrangement joins TRBV19 to TRBJ2-2, with D tentatively TRBD2 (5 bases). The CDR3 is made up of 14 amino acids. V lost 2 bases and J lost 7, with 11 bases in between. In germline, CDR1 is LNHDA, CDR2 SQIVND (reference sequence). The CDR3 protein is CASSISGGGGELFF. The CDR3 region has the DNA TGTGCCAGTAGTATATCAGGAGGAGGCGGGGAGCTGTTTTTT. Variable domain in full (rest from reference TRBV19 and TRBJ2-2): DGGITQSPKYLFRKEGQNVTLSCEQNLNHDAMYWYRQDPGQGLRLIYYSQIVNDFQKGDIAEGYSVSREKKESFPLTVTSAQKNPTAFYLCASSISGGGGELFFGEGSRLTVL.

The chain is built from TRBV11-1 and TRBJ1-2; D is uncertain. The V gene lost 5 bases and the J gene lost 8 bases, with 27 bases spanning the gap. The CDR3 is made up of 17 amino acids. Looked up from germline, CDR1 is SGHAT and CDR2 is FQDESV (reference sequence). The CDR3 sequence: CASSPYTRIHGLRGYTF. The CDR3, as DNA: TGTGCCAGCAGCCCTTACACAAGAATCCACGGACTAAGGGGCTACACCTTC.

V is TRBV19 and J is TRBJ1-4; 7 bases are a match to TRBD1. Germline V gene data show CDR1 as LNHDA and CDR2 as SQIVND (reference sequence). V gave up 8 bases and J gave up 4 bases; unmatched junction bases: 4. The CDR3 is made up of 13 amino acids. As DNA, the CDR3 is TGTGCCAGTTCACAGGGGATTAATGAAAAACTGTTTTTT. Translated, it gives CASSQGINEKLFF.

The J gene is TRBJ1-4, the V gene TRBV19, with D hard to call. This CDR3 is built from 16 residues. Germline CDR1 is LNHDA and CDR2 is SQIVND (reference sequence). Trimming removed 3 bases at V and 6 bases at J, with 17 bases between. The CDR3 sequence: CASSIFPSRKDEKLFF. CDR3 nucleotide sequence: TGTGCCAGTAGTATTTTCCCCAGCAGGAAAGATGAAAAACTGTTTTTT.

This chain uses TRBV5-4 with TRBJ2-7; 9 nucleotides match TRBD1. CDR1 and CDR2 (germline): SGHNT, YYREEE (reference sequence). The CDR3 is 18 residues long. After removal of 0 bases from V and 5 bases from J, the junction contained 15 bases not matched to a gene. CDR3 nucleotides: TGTGCCAGCAGCTTGGCCAAAAGAATTGGGACAGGGAGGGACGAGCAGTACTTC. It yields the protein CASSLAKRIGTGRDEQYF.

The chain links TRBV11-3 to TRBJ2-2; possible D gene TRBD2, 5 bases. CDR1 is SGHNT, CDR2 YENEEA, per germline. The ends were cut back, 1 base at V and 0 bases at J, with 9 bases in the middle. The CDR3 has 16 amino acids. CDR3 protein: CASSLGGWANTGELFF. In DNA form, the CDR3 reads TGTGCCAGCAGCTTAGGAGGGTGGGCGAACACCGGGGAGCTGTTTTTT.

The chain has TRBV7-9 and TRBJ2-3, with 12 bases matching TRBD2. Germline V gene data show CDR1 as SEHNR and CDR2 as FQNEAQ (reference sequence). The trim removed 6 bases at V and 2 bases at J, leaving 9 bases unmatched. This CDR3 contains 17 residues. The CDR3 protein is CASSRLAGGVYTDTQYF. Written as DNA, the CDR3 is TGTGCCAGCAGTCGTCTAGCGGGGGGGGTGTACACAGATACGCAGTATTTT.

The chain carries TRBV9 and TRBJ2-1; 8 bases map to TRBD1. Germline CDR1 is SGDLS and CDR2 is YYNGEE. This CDR3 region has 13 residues. V shed 3 bases, J shed 6 bases, and the junction held 2 bases outside the gene matches. CDR3 loop: CASSEGQANEQFF. Written as DNA, the CDR3 is TGTGCCAGCAGCGAGGGACAGGCCAATGAGCAGTTCTTC.

The J gene is TRBJ2-1, the V gene TRBV10-2; 9 bases line up with TRBD1. With 5 bases clipped from V and 4 bases from J, the junction kept 6 bases outside the gene matches. Germline assignment: CDR1 WSHSY and CDR2 SAAADI. The CDR3 is made up of 15 amino acids. The CDR3 DNA reads TGCGCCAGCAGTTCTCGACAGGGGGAGTACAATGAGCAGTTCTTC. Its translation: CASSSRQGEYNEQFF.

This chain uses TRBV7-9 with TRBJ1-5; the match to TRBD1 covers 8 bases. The CDR3 consists of 15 residues. Germline trimming cut 5 bases from V and 0 bases from J; bases unmatched to any gene: 3. Germline V gene data show CDR1 as SEHNR and CDR2 as FQNEAQ (reference sequence). The CDR3 nucleotides read TGTGCCAGCAGCAGGACAGGGTATAGCAATCAGCCCCAGCATTTT. Residues: CASSRTGYSNQPQHF.

The genes are TRBV9 and TRBJ2-7; D not resolved. This CDR3 comprises 15 residues. Per germline, CDR1 SGDLS and CDR2 YYNGEE. The V gene lost 2 bases and the J gene lost 4 bases, with 16 bases spanning the gap. In DNA form, the CDR3 reads TGTGCCAGCAGCGTGGGCCTACGTAAAGAGTACGAGCAGTACTTC. Residues: CASSVGLRKEYEQYF.

V usage is TRBV10-3 and J usage is TRBJ1-2; TRBD1 is a possible D gene (5 bases). This CDR3 region has 14 residues. The germline V gene has CDR1 ENHRY and CDR2 SYGVKD. V lost 11 bases to trimming and J lost 3 bases, with 19 bases between them. CDR3 DNA: TGTGCCGCCCAAATGACAGCCAACTACTATGGCTACACCTTC. Amino acid sequence: CAAQMTANYYGYTF.

With regard to this clone: Other DNA sequences in this specimen translate into the identical CDR3. V and J are TRBV28 and TRBJ1-4, with 9 bases fitting TRBD1. This CDR3 comprises 17 residues. V was clipped by 4 bases and J by 5 bases; unmatched bases: 11. Per the germline V gene, CDR1 is MDHEN and CDR2 is SYDVKM. The CDR3 region has the DNA TGTGCCAGCAGTTCACCGGGACAGGGCGAAAGAAATGAAAAACTGTTTTTT. It yields the protein CASSSPGQGERNEKLFF.

The chain recombines TRBV7-8 with TRBJ1-5; D gene unclear. V lost 6 bases to trimming and J lost 0 bases, with 12 bases between them. The germline V gene encodes CDR1 SGHVS and CDR2 FQNEAQ. The CDR3 spans 15 residues. The CDR3 coding sequence is TGTGCCAGCAGTCCTAGAGGTTATAGCAATCAGCCCCAGCATTTT. Its protein product is CASSPRGYSNQPQHF.

The CDR3: CASRAGGQPQHF. The CDR3 region has the DNA TGTGCCAGCAGGGCAGGGGGGCAGCCCCAGCATTTT. The chain couples TRBV28 to TRBJ1-5, with 7 nucleotides matching TRBD1. This CDR3 spans 12 amino acids. Germline V gene data show CDR1 as MDHEN and CDR2 as SYDVKM. V lost 6 bases, J lost 7 bases, and 3 bases stayed unmatched.

The V and J genes are TRBV5-1 and TRBJ2-3; 13 bases align to TRBD2. V lost 5 bases and J lost 7; bases outside the gene matches: 7. This CDR3 has 15 residues. Germline assignment: CDR1 SGHRS and CDR2 YFSETQ. The CDR3 protein is CASSLLAGGRYTQYF. Here the CDR3 DNA reads TGCGCCAGCAGTTTACTAGCGGGGGGGCGGTATACGCAGTATTTT.

The chain has TRBV27 and TRBJ1-5; 9 bases map to TRBD1. CDR1 and CDR2 from the germline V gene are MNHEY and SMNVEV (reference sequence). The CDR3 totals 14 residues. V lost 5 bases to trimming and J lost 1 base; unmatched junction nucleotides: 0. The CDR3 region is CASSGTGSNQPQHF. CDR3 nucleotides: TGTGCCAGCAGTGGGACAGGGAGCAATCAGCCCCAGCATTTT.

The chain carries TRBV6-5 and TRBJ1-5, with D possibly TRBD1 on 5 matching bases. The ends were cut back, 2 bases at V and 7 bases at J, with 9 bases in the middle. This CDR3 has 13 residues. Germline CDR1 is MNHEY and CDR2 is SVGAGI. This CDR3 reads CASSYAGYQPQHF. The CDR3 DNA reads TGTGCCAGCAGTTACGCAGGGTACCAGCCCCAGCATTTT.

The chain carries TRBV4-2 and TRBJ1-2; D remains unclear. V gave up 0 bases and J gave up 7 bases, with 15 bases separating them. This CDR3 contains 15 residues. Germline CDR1 and CDR2: LGHNA and YNFKEQ. CDR3 sequence (DNA): TGTGCCAGCAGCCAAGATTACACGGGGAGGGCTGGCTACACCTTC. It encodes CASSQDYTGRAGYTF.

V is TRBV15 and J is TRBJ1-1; perhaps TRBD1 as D (6 bases). This CDR3 has 15 amino acids. With 4 bases removed from V and 4 bases from J, the gap between germline ends came to 16 bases. Germline CDR1 and CDR2: LNHNV and YYDKDF (reference sequence). This chain's CDR3 is CATSTRQAGITEAFF. Written as DNA, the CDR3 is TGTGCCACCAGCACCCGACAGGCGGGTATCACTGAAGCTTTCTTT.

This chain uses TRBV6-5 with TRBJ2-2; 10 bases align to TRBD1. The CDR3 spans 15 residues. CDR1 is MNHEY and CDR2 is SVGAGI in the germline V gene. V was clipped by 5 bases and J by 4 bases; unmatched bases: 4. DNA for the CDR3: TGTGCCAGCAGTCCCGGGACAGGGGTCACCGGGGAGCTGTTTTTT. This translates into CASSPGTGVTGELFF.

The chain recombines TRBV9 with TRBJ2-5; a weak D match, TRBD1 (6 bases). V was pared by 0 bases and J by 5 bases, with 14 bases between. The length of the CDR3 is 15 residues. CDR1 is SGDLS, CDR2 YYNGEE, per germline. This CDR3 reads CASSVAPGARETQYF. For the CDR3, the DNA is TGTGCCAGCAGCGTAGCTCCAGGGGCTCGGGAGACCCAGTACTTC.

The chain couples TRBV7-2 to TRBJ1-6; D is unclear. In germline, CDR1 is SGHTA, CDR2 FQGNSA. V lost 0 bases, J lost 0 bases, and 6 bases lay in between. The CDR3 is 16 residues long. This CDR3 is CASSLAASSYNSPLHF. Written as DNA, the CDR3 is TGTGCCAGCAGCTTAGCAGCGAGCTCCTATAATTCACCCCTCCACTTT.